This TCR beta chain was sequenced for a study of T cell responses to AZD1222 COVID-19 vaccine. For this clone: Its antigen remains unidentified.

Assay used: immunoSEQ multiplex PCR; TCRdb lists only in-frame clones, some missing. The sample holds some 120,000 clones, approximately 91% seen once. The study's findings and limits: Spike-specific TCRs gained breadth and depth after people received two AZD1222 doses.

Sequenced material: peripheral blood, taken on day 0 of AZD1222 vaccination. This clonotype originated in an adult in good health.

This CDR3 reads CASSRRGRNSPLHF. CDR3 sequence (DNA): TGTGCCAGCAGCCGCAGGGGGCGGAATTCACCCCTCCACTTT. The J gene is TRBJ1-6, the V gene TRBV3-1 (or the pseudogene TRBV3-2); 8 nucleotides line up with TRBD1. CDR3 length: 14 amino acids. Germline V CDR1 and CDR2: LGHDT, YNNKEL (reference sequence). V gave up 4 bases and J gave up 7 bases; unmatched junction bases: 3.